Following are 9 T cell receptor beta chains from one sample sequenced in a study of spatial heterogeneity in lung cancer. Using its own MiXCR run on the 5' RACE reads, TCRdb lists one record per CDR3 protein. The sample has about 120,000 distinct CDR3 sequences; more than 10% are singletons. Time point in this sample: blood at routine non-recurrence follow-up after resection. TCRs were sequenced from unsorted whole RNA of tumor, nontumor lung or PBMC. The specimen comprised PBMCs, sampled at follow-up. The receptors come from a male donor with early-stage non-small cell lung cancer.

This clonotype was counted between two and nine times. The chain uses TRBV9 and TRBJ2-4; D unclear. Germline values: CDR1 SGDLS, CDR2 YYNGEE. The CDR3 loop spans 19 amino acids. V was trimmed by 0 bases and J by 0 bases, leaving 19 bases between them. In nucleotides, the CDR3 is TGTGCCAGCAGCGTAGCCCCGAAAACTGAACTGCTAGCCAAAAACATTCAGTACTTC. The encoded protein is CASSVAPKTELLAKNIQYF.

This clonotype was observed many times. The chain has TRBV29-1 and TRBJ2-1, with 10 positions matching TRBD2. Germline CDR1 is SQVTM and CDR2 is ANQGSEA. CDR3 length: 17 residues. V was pared by 4 bases and J by 2 bases, with 11 bases of the junction left unmatched. The CDR3 protein is CSVGPGVGLAAYNEQFF. In nucleotides, the CDR3 is TGCAGCGTTGGACCCGGGGTAGGACTAGCGGCCTACAATGAGCAGTTCTTC.

This clonotype was seen ten or more times. The rearrangement links TRBV7-8 to TRBJ1-5; D gene uncertain. This CDR3 has 12 amino acids. The V gene lost 2 bases and the J gene lost 10 bases, with 9 bases spanning the gap. Per the germline V gene, CDR1 is SGHVS and CDR2 is FQNEAQ. The CDR3 protein is CASSLNGRPQHF. The CDR3 region has the DNA TGTGCCAGCAGCTTAAACGGGCGCCCCCAGCATTTT.

In this sample, this clonotype turned up a few times. The chain carries TRBV6-2 or TRBV6-3 and TRBJ2-3; the D is unclear. This CDR3 comprises 11 residues. CDR1 is MNHEY, CDR2 SVGEGT, per germline. V gave up 6 bases and J gave up 11 bases, with 12 bases separating them. CDR3: CASSPLREQYF. The DNA of the CDR3 is TGTGCCAGCAGCCCCCTAAGGGAGCAGTATTTT.

This sequence joins TRBV20-1 and TRBJ1-4; the D is unclear. Germline V CDR1 and CDR2: DFQATT, SNEGSKA (reference sequence). The CDR3 sequence is 14 residues long. The V end lost 6 bases, the J end lost 0 bases, and 11 bases lay between the germline ends. The CDR3 here is CSATGETTNEKLFF. CDR3 DNA: TGCAGTGCAACCGGAGAGACAACTAATGAAAAACTGTTTTTT.

Points on this clonotype: Given a much more abundant clone one base away, this may be a read error. This rearrangement joins TRBV4-2 to TRBJ2-5; D perhaps matches TRBD1 (6 bases). Germline V gives CDR1 LGHNA, CDR2 YNFKEQ. The CDR3 consists of 13 residues. CDR3 sequence reads: CASRVGAGETKYF. The DNA of the CDR3 is TGTGCCAGCAGGGTGGGGGCCGGAGAGACCAAGTACTTC.

This clonotype was seen more than once but under ten times. J is TRBJ1-2 and V is TRBV20-1; D not resolved. V lost 0 bases, J lost 2 bases, and 13 bases lay in between. Germline CDR1 reads DFQATT; CDR2 reads SNEGSKA (reference sequence). The CDR3 length is 15 residues. This chain's CDR3 is CSARDQDFRNYGYTF. In DNA form, the CDR3 reads TGCAGTGCTAGAGATCAGGACTTTAGGAACTATGGCTACACCTTC.

The chain combines TRBV6-5 with TRBJ1-5, with D unclear. This CDR3 comprises 13 residues. CDR1 and CDR2 from the germline V gene are MNHEY and SVGAGI. Trimming left V 4 bases short and J 5 bases short, with 9 bases between. In nucleotides, the CDR3 is TGTGCCAGCAGTTCCCGGTCGGATCAGCCCCAGCATTTT. Protein product: CASSSRSDQPQHF.

The rearrangement uses TRBV2 and TRBJ2-2, with TRBD1 matching over 9 bases. Germline V gene lookup returns CDR1 SNHLY and CDR2 FYNNEI. V lost 11 bases and J lost 4; bases outside the gene matches: 8. This CDR3 region has 14 residues. CDR3 residues: CAGTRTGVTGELFF. CDR3 nucleotide sequence: TGTGCCGGGACCCGGACAGGGGTCACCGGGGAGCTGTTTTTT.